The present TCR beta chain was sequenced within a study of blood T cell repertoires in COVID-19. As for the study in general: Researchers got acute and convalescent COVID-19 samples from the United States, Italy and Spain. PBMCs, B-cell-depleted T cells, or T cells were the source of the cDNA or gDNA that made up the material.

Repertoires were generated with immunoSEQ multiplex PCR, while TCRdb's copy carries only in-frame clones and drops some. The sample has 230,000 or so clones, 75% to 90% seen once. The V segment lost 5 bases and the J segment 2 bases; nucleotides outside the gene matches: 4. CDR1 SNHLY and CDR2 FYNNEI come from the germline V gene. This CDR3 comprises 14 residues. Only a few counts were recorded for this clone. The chain combines TRBV2 with TRBJ1-2; TRBD1 aligns across 8 bases. The source material was peripheral blood. The receptor's source is a human donor in a cohort sampled during active COVID-19. DNA of the CDR3: TGTGCCAGCAGTACAGGGGGTACGAACTATGGCTACACCTTC. This gives the protein CASSTGGTNYGYTF.